This entry lists 27 T cell receptor beta chains sequenced from one sample in a study of T cell repertoires and HLA-DP antigens (dated by TCRdb to 2017 to 2018). Library method: the immunoSEQ multiplex PCR assay. Drawn from immuneACCESS, this table holds only the in-frame rearrangements with V and J called that TCRdb kept. Clones are partly lost; checked studies trace under half to an unresolved V gene and leave the rest unexplained. A total of fewer than 95,000 clones appear in this sample, around 86% of them only once. The ten largest clones add up to 1.7% of the sample. Antigens for these TCRs are unknown. The sequencing input was CD4+ T cells from PBMCs. These receptor sequences come from a man aged 50 to 59 in good health and CMV-seronegative.

This sequence joins TRBV30 and TRBJ1-4; D is unclear. V was cut by 1 base and J by 8 bases, with 11 bases left in between. CDR3 length equals 13 residues. Germline-derived CDR1 and CDR2 are GTSNPN and SVGIG (reference sequence). The CDR3 here is CAWSEPGREKLFF. The CDR3 DNA is TGTGCCTGGAGTGAACCGGGGAGGGAAAAACTGTTTTTT. Together with reference TRBV30 and TRBJ1-4, the CDR3 gives the full variable domain: SQTIHQWPATLVQPVGSPLSLECTVEGTSNPNLYWYRQAAGRGLQLLFYSVGIGQISSEVPQNLSASRPQDRQFILSSKKLLLSDSGFYLCAWSEPGREKLFFGSGTQLSVL.

This chain links TRBV6-5 with TRBJ1-3; no definite D call. From germline, CDR1 is MNHEY and CDR2 SVGAGI. The CDR3 runs 13 residues. V lost 10 bases to trimming and J lost 0 bases, with 10 bases between them. The CDR3 reads CAIMDLSGNTIYF. The CDR3 DNA follows: TGTGCCATTATGGACCTCTCTGGAAACACCATATATTTT.

The genes are TRBV18 and TRBJ1-5, with D unclear. CDR3 size: 13 residues. V dropped 3 bases and J dropped 5 bases, with 8 bases sitting between them. Germline CDR1 is KGHSH and CDR2 is LQKENI. Written as DNA, the CDR3 is TGTGCCAGCTCACCCTTGAGGGATCAGCCCCAGCATTTT. This translates into CASSPLRDQPQHF. Complete variable domain (other parts from reference TRBV18 and TRBJ1-5): NAGVMQNPRHLVRRRGQEARLRCSPMKGHSHVYWYRQLPEEGLKFMVYLQKENIIDESGMPKERFSAEFPKEGPSILRIQQVVRGDSAAYFCASSPLRDQPQHFGDGTRLSIL.

This clone was counted a single time. The gene calls are TRBV28 and TRBJ2-1, with TRBD2 identical over 11 bases. CDR1 MDHEN and CDR2 SYDVKM come from the germline V gene. CDR3 length: 18 residues. Trimming cost V 2 bases and J 7 bases; bases outside gene matches: 13. The CDR3 spells CASSLPSGRTPTGNEQFF. CDR3 DNA: TGTGCCAGCAGTTTACCTAGCGGGAGGACACCTACAGGGAATGAGCAGTTCTTC.

V is TRBV5-1 and J is TRBJ2-1; D may be TRBD2 (6 bases). The CDR3 has 14 residues. The germline V and J ends were trimmed by 1 base and 4 bases, with 9 bases remaining between them. Per the germline V gene, CDR1 is SGHRS and CDR2 is YFSETQ. CDR3 loop: CASSLSSEYNEQFF. The CDR3 region has the DNA TGCGCCAGCAGCTTGTCTAGCGAGTACAATGAGCAGTTCTTC.

V gene TRBV6-5 combines with J gene TRBJ1-1; no definite D call. The ends were cut back, 2 bases at V and 0 bases at J, with 10 bases in the middle. The CDR3 length is 15 residues. Germline V gives CDR1 MNHEY, CDR2 SVGAGI. The CDR3: CASSYGTLMNTEAFF. Here the CDR3 DNA reads TGTGCCAGCAGTTACGGAACGCTGATGAACACTGAAGCTTTCTTT.

V usage is TRBV4-1 and J usage is TRBJ2-1; TRBD2 matches 11 bases. The CDR3 sequence is 16 residues long. V was pared by 0 bases and J by 8 bases, with 6 bases of the junction left unmatched. Germline V gene sequence: CDR1 MGHRA, CDR2 YSYEKL. The CDR3 region has the DNA TGCGCCAGCAGCCAAGAGCTAGCGGGGGGAGCCCATGAGCAGTTCTTC. Translated: CASSQELAGGAHEQFF.

V gene TRBV6-6 combines with J gene TRBJ2-7; 9 nucleotides agree with TRBD1. The CDR3 totals 14 residues. Losses at the gene ends were 6 bases for V and 3 bases for J; bases not matched to a gene: 6. Germline V gene sequence: CDR1 MNHNY, CDR2 SVGAGI (reference sequence). CDR3 DNA: TGTGCCAGCAGCGAACAGGGGGCAGGCTACGAGCAGTACTTC. It is translated as CASSEQGAGYEQYF.

This clone came up a few times. The genes are TRBV7-2 and TRBJ1-2, with 8 nucleotides matching TRBD1. Germline V gene data show CDR1 as SGHTA and CDR2 as FQGNSA. Trimming took 5 bases from V and 2 from J; bases not matched to a gene: 7. The CDR3 loop spans 15 amino acids. The CDR3 sequence: CASSPPGTGNYGYTF. The CDR3 DNA is TGTGCCAGCAGCCCCCCCGGGACAGGAAACTATGGCTACACCTTC.

Worth noting for this clone: The junction does not match germline at one end; this may be a read error. The chain has TRBV7-7 and TRBJ2-5; 7 nucleotides line up with TRBD2. Germline-derived CDR1 and CDR2 are SSHAT and FNYEAQ (reference sequence). The CDR3 contains 14 residues. The CDR3 DNA follows: TGTGCTAGCAGCCCCAGGGCGGGAGCGGAGACCCAGTACTTC. This translates into CASSPRAGAETQYF.

The chain couples TRBV30 to TRBJ1-1; D is unresolved. The length of the CDR3 is 12 residues. Trimming cost V 2 bases and J 6 bases, with 10 bases left between them. CDR1 is GTSNPN and CDR2 is SVGIG in the germline V gene (reference sequence). The CDR3 nucleotides are TGTGCCTGGAGTTGGACTTCCCCTGAAGCTTTCTTT. Amino acids: CAWSWTSPEAFF. The entire variable domain, with the rest obtained from reference TRBV30 and TRBJ1-1, is as follows: SQTIHQWPATLVQPVGSPLSLECTVEGTSNPNLYWYRQAAGRGLQLLFYSVGIGQISSEVPQNLSASRPQDRQFILSSKKLLLSDSGFYLCAWSWTSPEAFFGQGTRLTVV.

The chain joins TRBV2 to TRBJ1-1, with TRBD1 matching 8 bases. Germline V gene lookup returns CDR1 SNHLY and CDR2 FYNNEI. This CDR3 has 15 residues. The ends lost 6 bases at V and 0 bases at J; junction bases unmatched: 6. The CDR3 spells CASRTTGGMNTEAFF. CDR3 nucleotides: TGTGCCAGCAGGACCACAGGGGGGATGAACACTGAAGCTTTCTTT.

The chain is built from TRBV7-2 and TRBJ1-4; D is uncertain. This CDR3 has 18 amino acids. Looked up from germline, CDR1 is SGHTA and CDR2 is FQGNSA. Trimming pared 0 bases from V and 0 bases from J, leaving 14 bases between. In DNA, the CDR3 is TGTGCCAGCAGCTTAGCAAATCGTCCGGGTTCAACTAATGAAAAACTGTTTTTT. Protein sequence: CASSLANRPGSTNEKLFF.

The rearrangement links TRBV10-3 to TRBJ1-2; no definite D call. Trimming stripped 0 bases from V and 7 bases from J, with 9 bases between. This CDR3 is 13 amino acids long. CDR1 is ENHRY, CDR2 SYGVKD, per germline. The CDR3 DNA reads TGTGCCATCAGTGAGTCCGAGGGATCTGGCTACACCTTC. Translation gives CAISESEGSGYTF.

The rearrangement links TRBV6-1 to TRBJ2-2; 7 bases match TRBD2. Germline trimming cut 10 bases from V and 0 bases from J; bases unmatched to any gene: 5. This CDR3 comprises 14 residues. Germline V gives CDR1 MNHNS, CDR2 SASEGT. The CDR3 loop reads CATRGGPNTGELFF. DNA of the CDR3: TGTGCCACCCGCGGGGGACCGAACACCGGGGAGCTGTTTTTT.

The V call is TRBV5-4, the J call TRBJ1-2, with a weak D call TRBD1 (5 bases). V shed 2 bases and J shed 7 bases, with 12 bases lying between them. This CDR3 contains 13 residues. Germline CDR1 reads SGHNT; CDR2 reads YYREEE (reference sequence). The CDR3 spells CASSFTGSGGYTF. The DNA of the CDR3 is TGTGCCAGCAGCTTTACAGGATCGGGTGGCTACACCTTC.

The chain links TRBV28 to TRBJ1-3, with D maybe TRBD1 (6 bases). Per germline, CDR1 MDHEN and CDR2 SYDVKM. The V end was cut by 10 bases, the J end by 0 bases, with 10 bases between. CDR3 length: 13 residues. CDR3 nucleotide sequence: TGTGCCATCAAACAGGGCTCTGGAAACACCATATATTTT. It codes for CAIKQGSGNTIYF.

The rearrangement links TRBV4-2 to TRBJ2-3; D ambiguous. Germline CDR1 is LGHNA and CDR2 is YNFKEQ. V was clipped by 7 bases and J by 5 bases, with 16 bases between them. CDR3 length equals 14 residues. The CDR3 is CASTHLSRRDTQYF. For the CDR3, the DNA is TGTGCCAGCACCCACCTGAGCAGGAGAGATACGCAGTATTTT.

V usage is TRBV5-1 and J usage is TRBJ1-4; D is perhaps TRBD1 (6 bases). The V gene lost 0 bases and the J gene lost 8 bases, with 11 bases spanning the gap. The V gene's germline CDR1 is SGHRS and CDR2 YFSETQ. The CDR3 is 14 amino acids. DNA of the CDR3: TGCGCCAGCAGCTTGGCCGGACAGCAGGAAAAACTGTTTTTT. This codes for CASSLAGQQEKLFF.

The sample holds one count of this clone. V usage is TRBV9 and J usage is TRBJ1-1; tentative D call: TRBD1 (5 bases). The CDR3 is 14 residues long. Between the trimmed V and J ends, which lost 4 bases and 0 bases, there was a span of 10 bases. CDR1 and CDR2 (germline): SGDLS, YYNGEE. The CDR3 reads CASSLGHLNTEAFF. Here the CDR3 DNA reads TGTGCCAGCAGCCTCGGACATTTGAACACTGAAGCTTTCTTT.

V is TRBV30 and J is TRBJ2-3; possibly TRBD1 for D (5 bases). Deletions cut 3 bases from V and 4 bases from J, with 14 bases between. CDR3 length equals 14 residues. Germline V CDR1 and CDR2: GTSNPN, SVGIG (reference sequence). This CDR3 is CAWSVSRAADTQYF. The DNA for the CDR3 is TGTGCCTGGAGCGTAAGCAGGGCAGCAGATACGCAGTATTTT.

Only one count was recorded for this clone. This sequence joins TRBV5-4 and TRBJ1-4; TRBD1 matches at 7 bases. This CDR3 spans 14 amino acids. CDR1 is SGHNT and CDR2 is YYREEE in the germline V gene (reference sequence). V shed 4 bases and J 8 bases; nucleotides not matched to a gene: 8. CDR3 nucleotide sequence: TGTGCCAGCAGCCCGGGACAGCGAACCGAAAAACTGTTTTTT. The encoded protein is CASSPGQRTEKLFF.

The chain has TRBV2 and TRBJ1-1; no definite D call. V shed 6 bases and J shed 5 bases, with 16 bases lying between them. The CDR3 length is 14 residues. The V gene's germline CDR1 is SNHLY and CDR2 FYNNEI. CDR3 coding DNA: TGTGCCAGCAGCCGCAGCGGGAGTGCAACTGAAGCTTTCTTT. Translating it yields CASSRSGSATEAFF.

V is TRBV6-1 and J is TRBJ2-1; D is undetermined. Trimming removed 4 bases from V and 6 bases from J, with 10 bases in between. The CDR3 is 13 amino acids. Looked up from germline, CDR1 is MNHNS and CDR2 is SASEGT. CDR3: CASSAGPRNEQFF. CDR3 DNA sequence: TGTGCCAGCAGTGCCGGTCCCCGCAATGAGCAGTTCTTC.

This clone has only a few counts. This chain connects TRBV7-6 to TRBJ1-5, with a tentative D call TRBD1 (5 bases). This CDR3 spans 14 amino acids. Germline CDR1 is SGHVS and CDR2 is FNYEAQ. Trimming took off 3 bases at V and 2 bases at J, with 8 bases between the two ends. CDR3 region: CASSLGGGNQPQHF. CDR3 DNA: TGTGCCAGCAGCTTGGGAGGGGGCAATCAGCCCCAGCATTTT.

J is TRBJ1-1 and V is TRBV6-1; D uncertain. V shed 7 bases and J shed 5 bases, with 8 bases lying between them. Per germline, CDR1 MNHNS and CDR2 SASEGT. This CDR3 comprises 11 residues. CDR3 sequence (DNA): TGTGCCAGCATGGACTTTACTGAAGCTTTCTTT. Protein product: CASMDFTEAFF.

V usage is TRBV4-2 and J usage is TRBJ2-5; tentatively, D is TRBD1 (5 bases). Germline CDR1 reads LGHNA; CDR2 reads YNFKEQ. Trimming took 0 bases from V and 3 from J, leaving 11 bases between them. The CDR3 covers 15 residues. CDR3 amino acids: CASSQDQGLKETQYF. The DNA for the CDR3 is TGTGCCAGCAGCCAAGATCAGGGTCTGAAAGAGACCCAGTACTTC.